Following are 5 T cell receptor beta chains from one sample sequenced in a study of human T cells and chemical hapten exposure. Time point specified: patch test 3, about 24 weeks after DPC sensitization. Treatment meaning: therapeutic diphenylcyclopropenone sensitization with weekly scalp DPC. TCRdb re-called the RACE reads through MiXCR, storing one row per CDR3 protein. There are 110,000 or so distinct CDR3 sequences in the sample; less than 35% occur only once, and around 2.8% lies in the top ten. The specimen comprised whole blood, sampled in connection with sensitization to the hapten diphenylcyclopropenone (DPC). Receptor source: a man aged 35 to 55 with alopecia areata. Some clones in this sample may be carry-over from other donors' samples.

The V gene is TRBV4-2, the J gene TRBJ2-7, with 14 bases matching TRBD2. V gave up 3 bases and J gave up 5 bases; unmatched junction bases: 6. The CDR3 has 16 amino acids. In germline, CDR1 is LGHNA, CDR2 YNFKEQ. CDR3 sequence (DNA): TGTGCCAGCAGCCACGGGACTAGCGGGAGAACCGACGAGCAGTACTTC. Translating gives CASSHGTSGRTDEQYF.

The chain couples TRBV3-1 to TRBJ2-2; either TRBD1 or TRBD2 may supply D (5 bases each). Looked up from germline, CDR1 is LGHDT and CDR2 is YNNKEL (reference sequence). This CDR3 has 15 amino acids. V shed 0 bases and J shed 6 bases, with 11 bases lying between them. The CDR3 nucleotides are TGTGCCAGCAGCCAAGATCCGGGACCCCCCGGGGAGCTGTTTTTT. Translation: CASSQDPGPPGELFF.

This rearrangement joins TRBV6-6 to TRBJ2-5; TRBD2 matches at 10 bases. The V gene end was trimmed by 2 bases and the J gene end by 3 bases; junction bases not matched to a gene: 15. This CDR3 is built from 19 residues. Germline-derived CDR1 and CDR2 are MNHNY and SVGAGI (reference sequence). The CDR3 DNA reads TGTGCCAGCAGTTACCCGATGCGAGCGGGAGGGCGCGATAAAGAGACCCAGTACTTC. It specifies CASSYPMRAGGRDKETQYF.

This clonotype was counted between two and nine times. The chain links TRBV10-2 to TRBJ2-3; the match to TRBD2 covers 8 bases. With V trimmed by 2 bases and J by 0 bases, 4 bases remained unmatched. CDR3 length: 16 amino acids. Germline-derived CDR1 and CDR2 are WSHSY and SAAADI. The CDR3 is CASSEPGLVSTDTQYF. Written as DNA, the CDR3 is TGCGCCAGCAGTGAGCCGGGACTAGTGAGCACAGATACGCAGTATTTT.

V is TRBV20-1 and J is TRBJ2-7; D call uncertain. Germline CDR1 reads DFQATT; CDR2 reads SNEGSKA (reference sequence). The ends were cut back, 0 bases at V and 6 bases at J, with 9 bases in the middle. This CDR3 is built from 12 residues. The CDR3 nucleotides are TGCAGTGCTAGAGATAAGGAACTCGAGCAGTACGTC. Its translation: CSARDKELEQYV.